A single sample is the source of the 13 T cell receptor beta chains below, sequenced in a study of T cells after yellow fever vaccination (dated by TCRdb to about 2019). Libraries were constructed by 5' RACE. For sequencing, an Illumina HiSeq 2500 was employed. TCRdb reprocessed the public reads (quality trimming at Q25 with fastp, clone calling with MiXCR) and kept in-frame beta chains. Every entry covers one CDR3 protein and lists the most common genes and DNA from its rows. This sample holds 620,000 or so distinct CDR3 sequences; about 15% were observed only once. The ten top clones hold 15% to 20% of the sample. The treatment or condition label for this specimen denotes: live attenuated yellow fever vaccine strain. This material consisted of PBMCs, taken around 5 days after the first yellow fever vaccination. The receptors here all came from a man between 18 and 29 years old who received the YFV17D yellow fever vaccine.

The table lists this clonotype with a few counts. This rearrangement joins TRBV21-1 to TRBJ1-5. TRBV21-1 is an annotated pseudogene. The CDR3 runs 14 residues. CDR3 coding DNA: TGTGCCAGCAGGGCCCGAGAGGGCAATCAGCCCCAGCATTTT. It encodes CASRAREGNQPQHF.

This clonotype has only a few counts. The rearrangement joins TRBV3-1 to TRBJ2-3, with a tentative D call TRBD2 (6 bases). Trimming left V 2 bases short and J 2 bases short, with 17 bases between. This CDR3 has 17 residues. The germline gives CDR1 LGHDT, CDR2 YNNKEL (reference sequence). CDR3 DNA: TGTGCCAGCAGCCAACCCCCTTGGGGGGTTAACACAGATACGCAGTATTTT. Residues: CASSQPPWGVNTDTQYF.

V is TRBV10-3 and J is TRBJ1-5; TRBD1 aligns across 8 bases. Germline CDR1 ENHRY, CDR2 SYGVKD. The junction had 7 bases not matched to a gene; V was cut back by 8 bases and J by 7 bases. CDR3 length: 13 residues. The CDR3 loop is CAIGQGARQPQHF. The CDR3 nucleotides read TGTGCCATCGGGCAGGGGGCCCGACAGCCCCAGCATTTT.

The rearrangement joins TRBV4-1 to TRBJ2-7, with D possibly being TRBD1 (6 bases). The germline gives CDR1 MGHRA, CDR2 YSYEKL. The CDR3 consists of 15 residues. Trimming cost V 2 bases and J 5 bases, with 16 bases left between them. In DNA, the CDR3 is TGCGCCAGCAGCCAAAGTATACAGGGAAGGAACGAGCAGTACTTC. Its protein product is CASSQSIQGRNEQYF.

The rearrangement links TRBV20-1 to TRBJ2-3, with 7 nucleotides matching TRBD2. The germline gives CDR1 DFQATT, CDR2 SNEGSKA (reference sequence). This CDR3 is 14 amino acids long. J gave up 1 base and V 5 bases, and 6 bases lay outside the gene matches. CDR3 in amino acids: CSAGDYGGTDTQYF. The CDR3 DNA reads as TGCAGTGCTGGGGACTATGGAGGCACAGATACGCAGTATTTT.

The J gene is TRBJ2-3, the V gene TRBV7-3, with 12 nucleotides matching TRBD2. Per germline, CDR1 SGHTA and CDR2 FQGTGA. Trimming took 5 bases from V and 0 from J; bases not matched to a gene: 9. This CDR3 contains 18 residues. CDR3 DNA: TGTGCCAGCAGCCCAGGCGCTAGCGGGGGGGTAAGCACAGATACGCAGTATTTT. Its protein product is CASSPGASGGVSTDTQYF.

This clonotype was seen only a few times. The chain is built from TRBV12-3 or TRBV12-4 and TRBJ1-1; 7 bases align to TRBD1. The ends lost 6 bases at V and 6 bases at J; junction bases unmatched: 10. The CDR3 consists of 14 residues. The CDR3 region has the DNA TGTGCCAGCAGCCCCTGGATAGGGGGCCCTGAAGCTTTCTTT. This gives the protein CASSPWIGGPEAFF.

The gene calls are TRBV4-1 and TRBJ2-2; 7 bases are shared with TRBD1. V lost 5 bases to trimming and J lost 3 bases; unmatched junction nucleotides: 6. CDR1 MGHRA and CDR2 YSYEKL come from the germline V gene. The CDR3 runs 15 residues. The CDR3 sequence is CASSSRDRDTGELFF. The CDR3 nucleotides read TGCGCCAGCAGCTCCCGGGACAGAGACACCGGGGAGCTGTTTTTT.

J is TRBJ1-6 and V is TRBV28; a possible D gene is TRBD1 (6 bases). CDR3 length: 12 amino acids. Germline CDR1 reads MDHEN; CDR2 reads SYDVKM. Trimming removed 6 bases from V and 12 bases from J, with 12 bases in between. Written as DNA, the CDR3 is TGTGCCAGCAGATCGGGGGGCTTACCCCTCCACTTT. Translation gives CASRSGGLPLHF.

A few counts support this clonotype. The chain uses TRBV29-1 and TRBJ1-2; tentatively, D is TRBD1 (6 bases). Germline CDR1 SQVTM, CDR2 ANQGSEA. This CDR3 is built from 13 residues. V was pared by 6 bases and J by 0 bases, with 11 bases between. CDR3 region: CSVDRNPNYGYTF. CDR3 coding DNA: TGCAGCGTCGACAGGAATCCTAACTATGGCTACACCTTC. Variable domain in full (rest from reference TRBV29-1 and TRBJ1-2): SAVISQKPSRDICQRGTSLTIQCQVDSQVTMMFWYRQQPGQSLTLIATANQGSEATYESGFVIDKFPISRPNLTFSTLTVSNMSPEDSSIYLCSVDRNPNYGYTFGSGTRLTVV.

This clonotype was picked up many times. The gene calls are TRBV7-9 and TRBJ2-1, with D perhaps TRBD2 (6 bases). Germline V gene data show CDR1 as SEHNR and CDR2 as FQNEAQ (reference sequence). This CDR3 spans 14 amino acids. V lost 2 bases and J 4 bases, leaving 9 bases between the germline ends. The CDR3 DNA reads as TGTGCCAGCAGCTTATCTGGGGGGTACAATGAGCAGTTCTTC. This codes for CASSLSGGYNEQFF.

The table lists this clonotype with a few counts. V gene TRBV20-1 combines with J gene TRBJ2-3; D is unclear. CDR3 size: 18 residues. V was shortened by 3 bases and J by 1 base, with 23 bases between the two germline ends. Looked up from germline, CDR1 is DFQATT and CDR2 is SNEGSKA (reference sequence). CDR3 sequence reads: CSASGPGNLPEGTDTQYF. As DNA, the CDR3 is TGCAGTGCTAGTGGCCCCGGAAACCTTCCTGAGGGCACAGATACGCAGTATTTT.

This clonotype was counted between two and nine times. The chain recombines TRBV28 with TRBJ2-6, with D possibly being TRBD2 (6 bases). Germline V CDR1 and CDR2: MDHEN, SYDVKM. Deletions cut 5 bases from V and 2 bases from J, with 13 bases between. The CDR3 runs 16 residues. For the CDR3, the DNA is TGTGCCAGCAGTGCCCCCGGGGAGGCTGGGGCCAACGTCCTGACTTTC. Translated, it gives CASSAPGEAGANVLTF.